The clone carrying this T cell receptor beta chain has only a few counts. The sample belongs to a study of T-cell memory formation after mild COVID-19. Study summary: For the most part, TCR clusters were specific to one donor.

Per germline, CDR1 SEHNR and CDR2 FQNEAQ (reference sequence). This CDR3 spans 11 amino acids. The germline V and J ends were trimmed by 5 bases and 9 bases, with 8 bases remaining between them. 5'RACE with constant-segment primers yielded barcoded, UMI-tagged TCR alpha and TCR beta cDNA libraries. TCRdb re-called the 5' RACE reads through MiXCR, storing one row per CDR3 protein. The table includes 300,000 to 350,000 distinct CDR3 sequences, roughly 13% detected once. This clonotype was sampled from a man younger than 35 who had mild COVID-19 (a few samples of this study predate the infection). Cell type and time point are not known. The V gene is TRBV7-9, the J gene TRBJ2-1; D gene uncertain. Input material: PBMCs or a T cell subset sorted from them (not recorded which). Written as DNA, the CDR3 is TGTGCCAGCAGCACGACGGGTGAGCAGTTCTTC. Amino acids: CASSTTGEQFF.